These 24 T cell receptor beta chains originate from one sample sequenced in a study of blood T cell repertoires in COVID-19. Generated by immunoSEQ multiplex PCR, the TCRdb table keeps only in-frame clones and is missing some. The sample includes about 120,000 clones, around four fifths of them seen just once. Sequenced input: peripheral blood. These receptors originate from a man aged 60-69 years with acute or convalescent COVID-19.

Turning to this clone: The junction departs from the called germline gene at one end, perhaps through a read error. J is TRBJ1-5 and V is TRBV7-2; the match to TRBD1 covers 7 bases. The CDR3 length is 13 residues. Germline V lookup: CDR1 SGHTA, CDR2 FQGNSA. The CDR3 loop is CASSKQGNRPQHF. CDR3 nucleotides: TGTGCCAGCAGCAAACAGGGGAATCGGCCCCAGCATTTT.

The rearrangement joins TRBV27 to TRBJ2-6; D is undetermined. Germline CDR1 MNHEY, CDR2 SMNVEV (reference sequence). The V end was cut by 6 bases, the J end by 1 base, with 7 bases between. This CDR3 contains 14 residues. The chain's CDR3 is CASRLHSGANVLTF. As DNA, the CDR3 is TGTGCCAGCAGATTACATTCTGGGGCCAACGTCCTGACTTTC.

This clone was detected only a few times. The V and J genes are TRBV2 and TRBJ2-7; possible D gene TRBD2, 5 bases. Deletions cut 4 bases from V and 13 bases from J, with 23 bases between. The germline V gene has CDR1 SNHLY and CDR2 FYNNEI. The CDR3 has 14 residues. The CDR3 DNA is TGTGCCAGCAGTGGCCCACGTGGCAACGGGATGGTCTACTTC. It yields the protein CASSGPRGNGMVYF.

V gene TRBV7-6 combines with J gene TRBJ2-2; TRBD1 is a possible D gene (6 bases). Germline CDR1 is SGHVS and CDR2 is FNYEAQ. This CDR3 is built from 17 residues. V was cut by 1 base and J by 7 bases, with 19 bases left in between. In DNA, the CDR3 is TGTGCCAGCAGCTTAGAGTGGGTGACAGGAGGAGTCGGGGAGCTGTTTTTT. Translating gives CASSLEWVTGGVGELFF.

V is TRBV19 and J is TRBJ1-2; tentatively, D is TRBD1 (6 bases). Germline V gene lookup returns CDR1 LNHDA and CDR2 SQIVND (reference sequence). CDR3 length equals 13 residues. Between the trimmed V and J ends, which lost 5 bases and 6 bases, there was a span of 13 bases. Here the CDR3 DNA reads TGTGCCAGTAGTGGAGTGGGGGCGCATGGCTACACCTTC. It specifies CASSGVGAHGYTF.

This chain connects TRBV21-1 to TRBJ2-7; the DNA was not used to check the table's D call, TRBD2. TRBV21-1 corresponds to a pseudogene. The CDR3 is 18 residues long. The DNA of the CDR3 is TGTGCCAGCAGCAAAAAGGGCTCAGAGGACTTGGGCTCCTACGAGCAGTACTTC. This codes for CASSKKGSEDLGSYEQYF.

V usage is TRBV19 and J usage is TRBJ2-2; 13 bases line up with TRBD2. Germline V gene sequence: CDR1 LNHDA, CDR2 SQIVND (reference sequence). Losses at the gene ends were 8 bases for V and 5 bases for J; bases not matched to a gene: 11. The CDR3 runs to 17 residues. CDR3 amino acids: CASHAPGGLAGTGELFF. The CDR3 region has the DNA TGTGCCAGTCACGCCCCAGGGGGACTAGCGGGAACCGGGGAGCTGTTTTTT.

The V gene is TRBV6-5, the J gene TRBJ2-1, with a possible D match to TRBD2 (6 bases). Germline-derived CDR1 and CDR2 are MNHEY and SVGAGI. The CDR3 spans 15 residues. Trimming cost V 4 bases and J 5 bases, with 15 bases left between them. CDR3 amino acids: CASSFLAQKNNEQFF. In DNA form, the CDR3 reads TGTGCCAGCAGTTTCCTAGCGCAGAAAAACAATGAGCAGTTCTTC.

The genes are TRBV30 and TRBJ2-7; perhaps TRBD1 as D (5 bases). Germline V gene data show CDR1 as GTSNPN and CDR2 as SVGIG (reference sequence). The CDR3 length is 12 residues. V was shortened by 1 base and J by 5 bases, with 9 bases between the two germline ends. The CDR3 DNA follows: TGTGCCTGGAGTGCACAGGCGCACGAGCAGTACTTC. It yields the protein CAWSAQAHEQYF.

The DNA for the CDR3 is TGTGCCAGCAGCCCTCCGGGACAGGGGGTTAATGGCTACACCTTC. It encodes CASSPPGQGVNGYTF. The genes are TRBV3-1 (or the pseudogene TRBV3-2) and TRBJ1-2; TRBD1 matches at 11 bases. Germline CDR1 reads LGHDT; CDR2 reads YNNKEL (reference sequence). J was trimmed by 6 bases and V by 4 bases; bases with no gene match: 7. CDR3 length equals 15 residues.

This clone was seen ten or more times. Distinct nucleotide sequences in the sample also encode this CDR3. The V call is TRBV6-5, the J call TRBJ1-1; a possible D gene is TRBD1 (6 bases). This CDR3 contains 14 residues. The V end was cut by 6 bases, the J end by 0 bases, with 11 bases between. Germline-derived CDR1 and CDR2 are MNHEY and SVGAGI. This CDR3 reads CASRKQGMNTEAFF. The CDR3 DNA reads TGTGCCAGCAGAAAACAGGGAATGAACACTGAAGCTTTCTTT.

The chain employs TRBV27 and TRBJ1-1; 10 positions match TRBD1. The CDR3 has 15 residues. Germline assignment: CDR1 MNHEY and CDR2 SMNVEV (reference sequence). V was clipped by 10 bases and J by 0 bases; unmatched bases: 8. The CDR3 loop reads CATHPGQGMNTEAFF. CDR3 DNA sequence: TGTGCCACTCACCCGGGACAGGGGATGAACACTGAAGCTTTCTTT.

This chain uses TRBV4-1 with TRBJ2-1; tentatively, D is TRBD2 (6 bases). The CDR3 runs to 14 residues. V shed 3 bases and J shed 7 bases, with 13 bases lying between them. CDR1 and CDR2 from the germline V gene are MGHRA and YSYEKL. CDR3 DNA sequence: TGCGCCAGCAGCCACCAACAGGCGGGGAATGAGCAGTTCTTC. Translated: CASSHQQAGNEQFF.

The V gene is TRBV6-5, the J gene TRBJ1-2; D not certain. The length of the CDR3 is 13 residues. From germline, CDR1 is MNHEY and CDR2 SVGAGI. The ends were cut back, 6 bases at V and 7 bases at J, with 15 bases in the middle. Here the CDR3 reads CASSTTGIGGYTF. The CDR3, as DNA: TGTGCCAGCAGCACCACGGGTATTGGTGGCTACACCTTC.

J is TRBJ1-4 and V is TRBV7-9, with 8 bases aligning to TRBD1. Germline V gene lookup returns CDR1 SEHNR and CDR2 FQNEAQ (reference sequence). J gave up 0 bases and V 4 bases, and 7 bases lay outside the gene matches. This CDR3 contains 17 residues. In nucleotides, the CDR3 is TGTGCCAGCAGCTCCATTGGACAGGGAGCAACTAATGAAAAACTGTTTTTT. Encoded protein: CASSSIGQGATNEKLFF.

The genes are TRBV7-9 and TRBJ2-3; D uncertain. The CDR3 sequence is 16 residues long. The germline gives CDR1 SEHNR, CDR2 FQNEAQ (reference sequence). With 1 base removed from V and 0 bases from J, the gap between germline ends came to 11 bases. The CDR3 here is CASSLDLSVSTDTQYF. As DNA, the CDR3 is TGTGCCAGCAGCTTAGATCTGTCAGTGAGCACAGATACGCAGTATTTT.

About this clone: Mismatch with germline at one junction end may stem from a read error. The chain couples TRBV6-1 to TRBJ1-2; D remains unclear. This CDR3 is 14 amino acids long. CDR1 is MNHNS, CDR2 SASEGT, per germline. The CDR3 loop reads CASSKASTGYGYTF. The CDR3 nucleotides are TGTGCCAGCAGTAAAGCCTCGACGGGCTATGGCTACACCTTC.

The chain combines TRBV2 with TRBJ2-1; perhaps TRBD1 as D (6 bases). Trimming stripped 5 bases from V and 10 bases from J, with 12 bases between. The CDR3 has 12 residues. Germline CDR1 and CDR2: SNHLY and FYNNEI. CDR3 coding DNA: TGTGCCAGCAGTTGGGACATCGGGGAGCAGTTCTTC. Encoded protein: CASSWDIGEQFF.

This sequence joins TRBV30 and TRBJ1-3; D is perhaps TRBD1 (6 bases). Per germline, CDR1 GTSNPN and CDR2 SVGIG (reference sequence). The ends were cut back, 1 base at V and 11 bases at J, with 18 bases in the middle. This CDR3 region has 14 residues. The CDR3 DNA reads as TGTGCCTGGAGTGGAGGGGGGGCCTCCGTCGCCATATATTTT. Translation: CAWSGGGASVAIYF.

The CDR3 protein is CASQNPAEQAFF. CDR3 nucleotide sequence: TGTGCCAGCCAGAATCCGGCGGAGCAGGCTTTCTTT. The chain joins TRBV2 to TRBJ1-1; D is undetermined. V was trimmed by 8 bases and J by 11 bases, leaving 18 bases between them. Germline assignment: CDR1 SNHLY and CDR2 FYNNEI. The CDR3 loop spans 12 amino acids.

The CDR3 here is CASSLNVAGDEQFF. CDR3 in DNA: TGTGCCAGCAGCTTAAACGTGGCAGGGGATGAGCAGTTCTTC. This chain joins TRBV7-3 and TRBJ2-1, with a possible D match to TRBD1 (6 bases). This CDR3 spans 14 amino acids. Between the trimmed V and J ends, which lost 1 base and 8 bases, there was a span of 12 bases. Germline CDR1 and CDR2: SGHTA and FQGTGA.

V and J are TRBV5-1 and TRBJ1-2; 7 bases are a match to TRBD1. This CDR3 contains 15 residues. Per germline, CDR1 SGHRS and CDR2 YFSETQ. V lost 0 bases, J lost 4 bases, and 6 bases stayed unmatched. The CDR3 DNA reads TGCGCCAGCAGCTTGGCCGTTGACAGGGCCTATGGCTACACCTTC. It yields the protein CASSLAVDRAYGYTF.

The sample holds a few counts of this clone. This chain links TRBV7-3 with TRBJ2-2; D gene uncertain. The CDR3 has 15 residues. The V gene lost 3 bases and the J gene lost 0 bases, with 8 bases spanning the gap. Germline lookup yields CDR1 SGHTA and CDR2 FQGTGA. CDR3 in DNA: TGTGCCAGCAGCTTTACAGCAGCGAACACCGGGGAGCTGTTTTTT. This gives the protein CASSFTAANTGELFF.

The V and J genes are TRBV19 and TRBJ1-2; no definite D call. CDR1 is LNHDA and CDR2 is SQIVND in the germline V gene (reference sequence). Trimming stripped 6 bases from V and 6 bases from J, with 5 bases between. The length of the CDR3 is 10 residues. CDR3 loop: CASRRDGYTF. CDR3 nucleotides: TGTGCCAGTAGGCGGGATGGCTACACCTTC.